This entry concerns a single T cell receptor beta chain. Its cognate antigen is unknown. These data are taken from a study of Ad26.COV2.S vaccination and SARS-CoV-2 variants. General study points: Responses of T cells in total may have been underestimated by the TCR breadth and depth analyses. Placebo recipients had lower spike-specific TCR breadth than vaccine recipients. Substantial breadth was reported for post-vaccination spike-specific CD8+ and CD4+ T cells.

This CDR3 contains 14 residues. From germline, CDR1 is SGHVS and CDR2 FNYEAQ. Unmatched junction bases numbered 9, after V lost 3 bases and J lost 9 bases. Data came from immunoSEQ multiplex PCR; TCRdb stores just in-frame clones and leaves some out. Of approximately 340,000 clones listed, roughly nine tenths were seen once; the top ten hold 3.9%. The source material was peripheral blood, sampled after recovery from COVID-19. This rearrangement joins TRBV7-6 to TRBJ2-5; TRBD2 matches 8 bases. This TCR was recovered from a human donor who had recovered from COVID-19. CDR3: CASSFPGTSQAQYF. CDR3 bases: TGTGCCAGCAGCTTCCCCGGGACTAGTCAGGCCCAGTACTTC. Together with reference TRBV7-6 and TRBJ2-5, the CDR3 gives the full variable domain: GAGVSQSPRYKVTKRGQDVALRCDPISGHVSLYWYRQALGQGPEFLTYFNYEAQQDKSGLPNDRFSAERPEGSISTLTIQRTEQRDSAMYRCASSFPGTSQAQYFGPGTRLLVL.